These T cell receptor beta chains were read from a single sample in a study of cytomegalovirus exposure and HLA in healthy donors. Produced via immunoSEQ multiplex PCR; TCRdb's table is partial and in-frame only. The sample consists of roughly 90,000 clones, around 84% of them appearing once. Material for sequencing was PBMCs. Source of these receptors: a man between 18 and 35 years old in good health and CMV-seronegative. CDR3s include the opening cysteine and the closing phenylalanine or tryptophan. The D gene is left open where the match is weak. The size of a clone is reported for some rows only, either as once, few or many, or as a class for expanded clones.

DNA | CDR3 | size | length | J | D | V
TGTGCCAGCAGTTCTTGGACTGGGAACACTGAAGCTTTCTTT | CASSSWTGNTEAFF | once | 14 | TRBJ1-1 | . | TRBV6-5
TGTGCCAGCAGCAAAAAAGTACAGGGAGACAATCAGCCCCAGCATTTT | CASSKKVQGDNQPQHF | . | 16 | TRBJ1-5 | . | TRBV21-1
TGTGCCTGGAGTCTAGGAGGCTCCAACCAGCCCCAGCATTTT | CAWSLGGSNQPQHF | . | 14 | TRBJ1-5 | . | TRBV30
TGTGCCAGCAGTGAACATCCAGGGTCTTCACCCCTCCACTTT | CASSEHPGSSPLHF | . | 14 | TRBJ1-6 | . | TRBV6-1
TGTGCCAGCAGTCTCCGGGACAGACAAGAGACCCAGTACTTC | CASSLRDRQETQYF | once | 14 | TRBJ2-5 | TRBD1 | TRBV2
TGCGCCAGCAGCCAAGCTGGGACAGGGCATCAGCCCCAGCATTTT | CASSQAGTGHQPQHF | . | 15 | TRBJ1-5 | TRBD1 | TRBV4-1
TGTGCCAGCAGTCGAGGGGGCGAGCAGTACTTC | CASSRGGEQYF | . | 11 | TRBJ2-7 | . | TRBV11-3
TGCGCCAGCAGCTCAGGACTAGCGACGAGGGATCAAGAGACCCAGTACTTC | CASSSGLATRDQETQYF | . | 17 | TRBJ2-5 | TRBD2 | TRBV5-1
TGTGCCAGCAGCCCCTCGGGGGGCGAGGCCGGGGAGCTGTTTTTT | CASSPSGGEAGELFF | few | 15 | TRBJ2-2 | . | TRBV7-6
TGTGCCAGCAGTGATTCAGAGGAGGGAAACACCATATATTTT | CASSDSEEGNTIYF | . | 14 | TRBJ1-3 | . | TRBV2
TGTGCCTGGAGCCGGGACAGGGGATTTTACAATGAGCAGTTCTTC | CAWSRDRGFYNEQFF | . | 15 | TRBJ2-1 | TRBD1 | TRBV30
TGTGCCAGCAGCATCCTCAGGGGGTTGGGCGATGAGCAGTTCTTC | CASSILRGLGDEQFF | . | 15 | TRBJ2-1 | TRBD1 | TRBV7-6
TGCGCCAGCAGCTTGGGACTAGCGAGGACAGATACGCAGTATTTT | CASSLGLARTDTQYF | few | 15 | TRBJ2-3 | TRBD2 | TRBV5-1
TGTGCTAGCAGCTTAGGACTAGCGGGGGGTCCTCAAGAGACCCAGTACTTC | CASSLGLAGGPQETQYF | . | 17 | TRBJ2-5 | TRBD2 | TRBV7-7
TGTGCCACCAGCAGAGATCCAAGGGACAGGGGTAGTGAGCAGTACTTC | CATSRDPRDRGSEQYF | few | 16 | TRBJ2-7 | TRBD1 | TRBV15
TGTGCCAGCAGCATGACTAGCGGACGCCTCAATGAGCAGTTCTTC | CASSMTSGRLNEQFF | . | 15 | TRBJ2-1 | TRBD2 | TRBV7-2
TGTGCCAGCAGTGACTCGGAGCGGGGGTCCTACAATGAGCAGTTCTTC | CASSDSERGSYNEQFF | once | 16 | TRBJ2-1 | TRBD2 | TRBV6-4
TGCGCCAGCGGTGGTAGGACTAGCTTCCCAGATACGCAGTATTTT | CASGGRTSFPDTQYF | . | 15 | TRBJ2-3 | TRBD2 | TRBV10-1
TGTGCCAGCGCCAGGGGTTATAGCAATCAGCCCCAGCATTTT | CASARGYSNQPQHF | . | 14 | TRBJ1-5 | . | TRBV6-1
TGTGCCAGCAGTACAGGGCCCTCAACTAATGAAAAACTGTTTTTT | CASSTGPSTNEKLFF | . | 15 | TRBJ1-4 | . | TRBV6-1
TGTGCCAGCAGCTTCCGGGACAGGGACTATGGCTACACCTTC | CASSFRDRDYGYTF | . | 14 | TRBJ1-2 | TRBD1 | TRBV7-9
TGTGCCAGCGGGGGGGCGCGGAACACTGAAGCTTTCTTT | CASGGARNTEAFF | . | 13 | TRBJ1-1 | . | TRBV2
TGTGCTAGTGGCCCTGACAGGACCGGGGAGCTGTTTTTT | CASGPDRTGELFF | . | 13 | TRBJ2-2 | . | TRBV12-5
TGTGCCAGCAGCGTAGAGACAGGGGGCACCTACGAGCAGTACTTC | CASSVETGGTYEQYF | . | 15 | TRBJ2-7 | TRBD1 | TRBV9
TGTGCCAGCAGCACAGGGCTGAGAGAAGGCTACACCTTC | CASSTGLREGYTF | once | 13 | TRBJ1-2 | . | TRBV5-4
TGCGCCAGCAGTGGGGGCATAACAAACTACGAGCAGTACTTC | CASSGGITNYEQYF | . | 14 | TRBJ2-7 | . | TRBV10-2
TGTGCCAGCAGCCAAGTGGGACTAGCCAGGTACGAGCAGTACTTC | CASSQVGLARYEQYF | few | 15 | TRBJ2-7 | TRBD2 | TRBV11-2
TGTGCCATCAGCCGACCGGCGGGCACAGATACGCAGTATTTT | CAISRPAGTDTQYF | . | 14 | TRBJ2-3 | . | TRBV10-3
TGCGCCAGCAGCTTACAGGAATATCCGCGCAATCAGCCCCAGCATTTT | CASSLQEYPRNQPQHF | . | 16 | TRBJ1-5 | . | TRBV5-1
TGTGCCAGCAGCCCCGCGTCGGGTGCCTCGAACACCGGGGAGCTGTTTTTT | CASSPASGASNTGELFF | . | 17 | TRBJ2-2 | . | TRBV5-4
TGTGCCACCAGCAGAGTAATAGGGGGCTGGGAGTACTTC | CATSRVIGGWEYF | . | 13 | TRBJ2-7 | TRBD1 | TRBV15
TGTGCCAGCAGGACAGCCTATAATTCACCCCTCCACTTT | CASRTAYNSPLHF | once | 13 | TRBJ1-6 | . | TRBV28
TGTGCTAGCAGCTTAGCCGAGGGACAAACATCAACTAATGAAAAACTGTTTTTT | CASSLAEGQTSTNEKLFF | once | 18 | TRBJ1-4 | . | TRBV7-7
TGCGCCAGCAGCCTCCGGGGACAGGAATTGGGGGGCTACACCTTC | CASSLRGQELGGYTF | . | 15 | TRBJ1-2 | TRBD1 | TRBV5-1
TGTGCCAGCACGCCCCAGACTAGCGGGACCTACGAGCAGTACTTC | CASTPQTSGTYEQYF | medium-sized | 15 | TRBJ2-7 | TRBD2 | TRBV2
TGTGCCAGCAGTTACTTGGGGACAGGGCCTATGTCACCCCTCCACTTT | CASSYLGTGPMSPLHF | once | 16 | TRBJ1-6 | TRBD1 | TRBV6-5
TGCGCCAGCAGCCATGGGCCCCGGGACAGCGTAGCCTACGAGCAGTACTTC | CASSHGPRDSVAYEQYF | . | 17 | TRBJ2-7 | TRBD1 | TRBV4-1
TGTGCCAGCAGCTTGGCCAGGACAGGTCCCTACGAGCAGTACTTC | CASSLARTGPYEQYF | . | 15 | TRBJ2-7 | TRBD1 | TRBV5-4
TGTGCCAGCAGTGAATGGGGAGATAGTCCCCTCTATGGCTACACCTTC | CASSEWGDSPLYGYTF | . | 16 | TRBJ1-2 | . | TRBV6-1